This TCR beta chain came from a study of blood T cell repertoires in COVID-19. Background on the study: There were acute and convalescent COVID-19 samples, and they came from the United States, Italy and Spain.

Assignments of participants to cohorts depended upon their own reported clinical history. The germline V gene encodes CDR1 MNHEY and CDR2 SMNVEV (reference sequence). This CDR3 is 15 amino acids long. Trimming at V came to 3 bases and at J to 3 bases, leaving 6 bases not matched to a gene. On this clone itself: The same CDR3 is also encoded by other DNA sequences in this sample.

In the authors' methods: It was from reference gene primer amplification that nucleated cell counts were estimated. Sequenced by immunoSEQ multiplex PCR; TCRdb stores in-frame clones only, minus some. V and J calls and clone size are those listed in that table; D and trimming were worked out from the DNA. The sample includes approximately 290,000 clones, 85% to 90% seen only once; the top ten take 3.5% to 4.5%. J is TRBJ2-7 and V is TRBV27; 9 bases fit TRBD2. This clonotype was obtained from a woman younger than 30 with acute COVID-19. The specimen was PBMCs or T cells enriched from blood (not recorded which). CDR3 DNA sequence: TGTGCCAGCAGTTTCTTGACTAGCGGTCTCTACGAGCAGTACTTC. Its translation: CASSFLTSGLYEQYF.